The entry that follows covers one TCR beta chain sequence. Its matching antigen is unknown. This entry belongs to a study of OX40 agonist ivuxolimab in advanced cancers. Overall study: Dose-escalation patients suffered from hepatocellular carcinoma, melanoma, renal cell or head and neck cancer. The study reported partial responses in three patients: one hepatocellular carcinoma, two cutaneous melanoma.

Sampling of blood occurred at baseline, cycle 4 day 1, and cycle 7 day 1. The germline gives CDR1 MNHEY, CDR2 SMNVEV (reference sequence). The trim removed 8 bases at V and 4 bases at J, leaving 11 bases unmatched. This CDR3 is 15 amino acids long. Regarding the study as a whole: More expanded clones were seen, on average, in CD8+ T cells than in CD4+.

Repertoires were generated with immunoSEQ multiplex PCR, while TCRdb's copy carries only in-frame clones and drops some. The data hold about 73,000 clones, with 75% to 95% observed a single time. The chain employs TRBV27 and TRBJ2-1; 7 nucleotides agree with TRBD1. The TCR comes from an adult with an advanced solid tumor such as melanoma, head and neck, liver or kidney cancer. The source was CD4+ or CD8+ T cells sorted from blood, collected in a trial of the OX40 agonist ivuxolimab. CDR3 region: CASGLHRGPYNEQFF. The CDR3 DNA reads as TGTGCCAGCGGTCTTCACAGGGGCCCTTACAATGAGCAGTTCTTC.